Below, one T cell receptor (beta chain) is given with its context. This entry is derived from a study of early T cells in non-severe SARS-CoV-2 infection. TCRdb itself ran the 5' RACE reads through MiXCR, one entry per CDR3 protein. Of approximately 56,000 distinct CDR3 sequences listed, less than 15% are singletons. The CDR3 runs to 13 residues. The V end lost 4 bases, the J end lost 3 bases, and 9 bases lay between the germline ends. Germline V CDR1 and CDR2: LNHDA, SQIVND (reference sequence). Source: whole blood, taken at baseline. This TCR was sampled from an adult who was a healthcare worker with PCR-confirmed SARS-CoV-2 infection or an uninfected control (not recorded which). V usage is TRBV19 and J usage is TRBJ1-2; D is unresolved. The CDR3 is CASSTRTYYGYTF. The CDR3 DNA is TGTGCCAGTAGTACTCGGACGTACTATGGCTACACCTTC.